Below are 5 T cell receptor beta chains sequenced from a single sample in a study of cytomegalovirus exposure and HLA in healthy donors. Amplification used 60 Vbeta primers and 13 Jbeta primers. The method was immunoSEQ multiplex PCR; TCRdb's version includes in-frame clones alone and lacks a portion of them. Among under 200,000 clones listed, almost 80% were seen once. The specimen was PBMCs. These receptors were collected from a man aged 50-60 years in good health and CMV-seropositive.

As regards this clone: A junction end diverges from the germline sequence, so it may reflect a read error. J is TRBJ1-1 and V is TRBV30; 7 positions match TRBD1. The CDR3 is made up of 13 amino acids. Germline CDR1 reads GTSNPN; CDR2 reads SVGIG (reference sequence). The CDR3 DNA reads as TGTGCCTTGGGACAGCCTATGAACGCTGAAGCTTTCTTT. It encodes CALGQPMNAEAFF.

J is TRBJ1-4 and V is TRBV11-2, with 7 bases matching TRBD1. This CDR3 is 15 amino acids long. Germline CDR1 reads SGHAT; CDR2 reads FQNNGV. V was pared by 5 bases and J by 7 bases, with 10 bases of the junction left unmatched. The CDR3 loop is CASSTDRDGGEKLFF. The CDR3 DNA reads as TGTGCCAGCAGCACCGACAGGGACGGTGGTGAAAAACTGTTTTTT.

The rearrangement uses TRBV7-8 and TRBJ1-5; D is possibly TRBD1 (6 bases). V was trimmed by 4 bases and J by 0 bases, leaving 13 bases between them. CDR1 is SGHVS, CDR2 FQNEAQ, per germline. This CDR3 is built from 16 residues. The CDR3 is CASSSRGTISNQPQHF. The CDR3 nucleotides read TGTGCCAGCAGCTCGAGGGGGACAATTAGCAATCAGCCCCAGCATTTT. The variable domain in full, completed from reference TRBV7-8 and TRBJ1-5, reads GAGVSQSPRYKVAKRGQDVALRCDPISGHVSLFWYQQALGQGPEFLTYFQNEAQLDKSGLPSDRFFAERPEGSVSTLKIQRTQQEDSAVYLCASSSRGTISNQPQHFGDGTRLSIL.

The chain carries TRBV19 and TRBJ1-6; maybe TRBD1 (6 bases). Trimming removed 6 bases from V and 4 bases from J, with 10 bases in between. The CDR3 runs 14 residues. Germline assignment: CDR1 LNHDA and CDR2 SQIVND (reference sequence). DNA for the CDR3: TGTGCCAGTAGACTTGGACAGTATAATTCACCCCTCCACTTT. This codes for CASRLGQYNSPLHF.

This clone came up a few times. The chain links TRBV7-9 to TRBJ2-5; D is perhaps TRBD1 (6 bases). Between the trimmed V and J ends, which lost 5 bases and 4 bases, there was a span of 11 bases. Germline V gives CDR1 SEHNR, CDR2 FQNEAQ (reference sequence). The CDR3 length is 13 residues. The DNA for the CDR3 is TGTGCCAGCAGCCCCCCAGGGGCAGAGACCCAGTACTTC. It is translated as CASSPPGAETQYF.